Listed below are T cell receptor beta chains from one sample, sequenced in a study of cytomegalovirus exposure and HLA in healthy donors. Generated by immunoSEQ multiplex PCR, the TCRdb table keeps only in-frame clones and is missing some. Of around 91,000 clones detected, over 65% appear once; the ten largest clones hold 4.6%. Sequenced: PBMCs. These TCRs come from a woman aged 40 to 50 in good health and CMV-seropositive. Both conserved end residues are part of each CDR3. The D gene is left open where the match is weak. Only some rows state a clone size, as once, few, many or a class for expanded clones.

>-|-|TRBJ2-4|TRBV7-8
CASSLLAPTGAKNIQYF
TGTGCCAGCAGCTTACTAGCGCCCACGGGGGCCAAAAACATTCAGTACTTC
>TRBD1|-|TRBJ2-7|TRBV6-5
CASSTSGTGHNEQYF
TGTGCCAGCAGTACGTCCGGGACAGGGCATAACGAGCAGTACTTC
>TRBD1|-|TRBJ1-1|TRBV5-1
CASSPGTGIGYTEAFF
TGCGCCAGCAGCCCAGGGACAGGGATCGGGTACACTGAAGCTTTCTTT
>-|-|TRBJ2-2|TRBV28
CASNQGNTGELFF
TGTGCCAGCAACCAGGGAAACACCGGGGAGCTGTTTTTT
>TRBD2|-|TRBJ2-3|TRBV5-1
CASSQGLAGEVADTQYF
TGCGCCAGCAGCCAGGGACTAGCGGGAGAGGTGGCAGATACGCAGTATTTT
>TRBD1|-|TRBJ1-2|TRBV7-9
CASSQGAGTSYGYTF
TGTGCCAGCAGCCAGGGGGCCGGTACATCGTACGGCTACACCTTC
>-|-|TRBJ2-7|TRBV30
CAGSGYEQYF
TGTGCCGGCTCCGGGTACGAGCAGTACTTC
>TRBD2|-|TRBJ2-7|TRBV7-2
CASSTSSGRPLYEQYF
TGTGCCAGCAGCACTTCTAGCGGGAGGCCTCTTTACGAGCAGTACTTC
>TRBD1|-|TRBJ1-5|TRBV6-5
CASSYSPGQGNQPQHF
TGTGCCAGCAGTTACTCGCCCGGACAGGGCAATCAGCCCCAGCATTTT
>-|few|TRBJ2-7|TRBV6-5
CASSYSDSSYEQYF
TGTGCCAGCAGTTACTCGGACAGCTCCTACGAGCAGTACTTC
>TRBD2|few|TRBJ2-3|TRBV4-1
CASSQDNGGRASPTDTQYF
TGCGCCAGCAGCCAAGATAACGGCGGGAGGGCCTCACCCACAGATACGCAGTATTTT
>-|-|TRBJ1-2|TRBV27
CASSNPWAGYTF
TGTGCCAGCAGCAACCCATGGGCGGGCTACACCTTC
>TRBD2|-|TRBJ2-7|TRBV4-1
CASSQDFRLAGGEGEQYF
TGCGCCAGCAGCCAAGATTTCCGACTAGCGGGAGGGGAGGGAGAGCAGTACTTC
>TRBD1|-|TRBJ1-4|TRBV28
CASSLQGAANEKLFF
TGTGCCAGCAGTTTACAGGGGGCGGCTAATGAAAAACTGTTTTTT
>-|-|TRBJ2-3|TRBV6-1
CASSAAGGFLTDTQYF
TGTGCCAGCAGTGCCGCTGGCGGGTTTCTCACAGATACGCAGTATTTT
>-|-|TRBJ1-2|TRBV4-1
CASSQDLLVGYTF
TGCGCCAGCAGCCAAGATTTGTTAGTTGGCTACACCTTC